This is a list of T cell receptor beta chains from one sample in a study of T cells in localized non-small cell lung cancer. Profiling relied on immunoSEQ multiplex PCR, and the TCRdb table lists in-frame clones only, not all of them. The sample contains around 20,000 clones, roughly nine tenths of which appear only once. The sequences come from peripheral blood, collected before any cancer treatment. These receptors were collected from a woman aged 40-69 years with stage I lung adenocarcinoma. The CDR3 runs from the conserved cysteine through the conserved F or W. D genes are given only for firm matches. Some rows have no size entry. The others give once, few or many, or a class for an expanded clone.

V gene,J gene,D gene,clone size,CDR3 protein,CDR3 DNA
TRBV30,TRBJ1-1,TRBD1,-,CAWGGQGITEAFF,TGTGCCTGGGGGGGACAGGGAATTACTGAAGCTTTCTTT
TRBV6-6,TRBJ1-4,-,once,CASINGRYGEKLFF,TGTGCCAGCATTAATGGACGGTACGGGGAAAAACTGTTTTTT
TRBV28,TRBJ2-7,TRBD1,-,CASNFPGQGPYEQYF,TGTGCCAGCAATTTCCCGGGACAGGGCCCCTACGAGCAGTACTTC
TRBV6-1,TRBJ2-1,-,-,CASSERSSASYNEQFF,TGTGCCAGCAGTGAGAGGTCCAGCGCGTCCTACAATGAGCAGTTCTTC
TRBV28,TRBJ2-2,-,-,CASTSESSGNTGELFF,TGTGCCAGCACCTCCGAGAGTAGCGGGAACACCGGGGAGCTGTTTTTT
TRBV11-2,TRBJ1-5,TRBD1,-,CASSRDSHSNQPQHF,TGTGCCAGCAGTCGGGACAGCCATAGCAATCAGCCCCAGCATTTT
TRBV7-3,TRBJ2-3,-,-,CASSSSSSTDTQYF,TGTGCCAGCAGCTCGTCATCGAGCACAGATACGCAGTATTTT
TRBV6-1,TRBJ1-3,-,-,CASSEAGGASGNTIYF,TGTGCCAGCAGTGAAGCGGGGGGGGCCTCTGGAAACACCATATATTTT
TRBV5-1,TRBJ2-5,TRBD1,-,CASSPAGGQETQYF,TGCGCCAGCAGCCCTGCAGGGGGTCAGGAGACCCAGTACTTC
TRBV6-6,TRBJ2-7,-,-,CASSYSGQARWDEQYF,TGTGCCAGCAGTTACTCAGGGCAGGCCAGATGGGATGAGCAGTACTTC
TRBV7-2,TRBJ2-4,-,-,CASSSPAFMDIQYF,TGTGCCAGCAGCTCCCCGGCTTTCATGGACATTCAGTACTTC
TRBV11-2,TRBJ2-7,-,-,CASSLEETPAYEQYF,TGTGCCAGCAGCTTAGAGGAGACTCCTGCCTACGAGCAGTACTTC
TRBV5-4,TRBJ2-7,TRBD1,-,CASSRGGQFSYEQYF,TGTGCCAGCAGCCGAGGGGGACAGTTCTCCTACGAGCAGTACTTC
TRBV29-1,TRBJ1-2,-,-,CSVRGDFGYTF,TGCAGCGTCAGGGGAGACTTTGGCTACACCTTC
TRBV7-2,TRBJ2-3,-,once,CASSLKGLDTQYF,TGTGCCAGCAGCTTAAAGGGATTAGATACGCAGTATTTT
TRBV30,TRBJ1-4,-,-,CAWSSRLEKLFF,TGTGCCTGGAGTTCTCGGCTCGAAAAACTGTTTTTT
TRBV10-3,TRBJ2-7,-,-,CAISELQVYEQYF,TGTGCCATCAGTGAGTTGCAGGTCTACGAGCAGTACTTC
TRBV5-1,TRBJ1-1,-,-,CASSLGGATNTEAFF,TGCGCCAGCAGCTTGGGAGGCGCAACGAACACTGAAGCTTTCTTT
TRBV6-5,TRBJ1-5,-,-,CASSYSGGVQPQHF,TGTGCCAGCAGTTACTCTGGGGGGGTTCAGCCCCAGCATTTT
TRBV5-1,TRBJ1-1,-,-,CASSSRTGLDTEAFF,TGCGCCAGCAGCTCTCGTACGGGCCTGGACACTGAAGCTTTCTTT
TRBV6-6,TRBJ1-1,-,-,CASSPDGNTEAFF,TGTGCCAGCAGCCCGGACGGTAACACTGAAGCTTTCTTT
TRBV18,TRBJ2-7,TRBD2,-,CASSPELAVSYEQYF,TGTGCCAGCTCACCCGAACTAGCGGTTTCCTACGAGCAGTACTTC
TRBV5-1,TRBJ2-5,-,-,CASSIQQGGETQYF,TGCGCCAGCAGCATACAGCAGGGTGGCGAGACCCAGTACTTC
TRBV27,TRBJ2-1,TRBD1,-,CASSSDRGSYNEQFF,TGTGCCAGCAGTTCTGACAGGGGTTCCTACAATGAGCAGTTCTTC
TRBV4-1,TRBJ2-2,-,-,CASSLRDGELFF,TGCGCCAGCAGCCTAAGGGATGGGGAGCTGTTTTTT
TRBV6-1,TRBJ1-2,-,-,CASTVSGSGGYTF,TGTGCCAGCACTGTATCAGGGTCTGGTGGCTACACCTTC
TRBV4-1,TRBJ2-1,TRBD2,-,CASSQDRPSGAGNEQFF,TGCGCCAGCAGCCAAGATAGGCCTAGCGGGGCCGGCAATGAGCAGTTCTTC
TRBV28,TRBJ1-2,-,-,CASTVDSTDGYTF,TGTGCCAGCACCGTGGACAGTACTGATGGCTACACCTTC
TRBV7-6,TRBJ2-2,TRBD1,-,CASSQGAGTGELFF,TGTGCCAGCAGCCAGGGGGCCGGAACCGGGGAGCTGTTTTTT
TRBV27,TRBJ1-1,-,-,CASSLTRSTEAFF,TGTGCCAGCAGTTTAACCAGGAGCACTGAAGCTTTCTTT
TRBV5-4,TRBJ1-2,-,once,CASPRFPGKTYGYTF,TGTGCCAGCCCTCGCTTCCCAGGAAAGACCTATGGCTACACCTTC
TRBV27,TRBJ1-5,-,few,CASSPSYQGRNQPQHF,TGTGCCAGCAGCCCTTCATATCAGGGGCGCAATCAGCCCCAGCATTTT
TRBV27,TRBJ2-7,TRBD1,-,CASSGQGGLEQYF,TGTGCCAGCAGTGGACAGGGGGGTCTCGAGCAGTACTTC
TRBV28,TRBJ1-3,TRBD1,-,CASSTPGTGGNTIYF,TGTGCCAGCAGTACTCCCGGGACAGGGGGAAACACCATATATTTT
TRBV27,TRBJ2-1,TRBD2,-,CASSLGSGRGGRNEQFF,TGTGCCAGCAGTTTAGGGAGTGGGCGGGGGGGCCGAAATGAGCAGTTCTTC
TRBV5-1,TRBJ2-7,-,-,CASSGDGQENEQYF,TGCGCCAGCAGCGGCGACGGTCAAGAGAACGAGCAGTACTTC
TRBV4-2,TRBJ2-3,TRBD2,-,CASSGLDPDTQYF,TGTGCCAGCTCCGGACTAGACCCAGATACGCAGTATTTT
TRBV18,TRBJ2-7,TRBD2,-,CASSPGTSVYEQYF,TGTGCCAGCTCACCGGGGACTAGCGTCTACGAGCAGTACTTC
TRBV2,TRBJ2-7,-,once,CASRLFYEQYF,TGTGCCAGCAGATTGTTCTACGAGCAGTACTTC
TRBV23-1,TRBJ2-7,TRBD2,-,CASSLWTSGRSYEQYF,TGCGCCAGCAGTCTTTGGACTAGCGGGAGGTCCTACGAGCAGTACTTC
TRBV7-9,TRBJ2-1,-,-,CASSLVVGDNEQFF,TGTGCCAGCAGCTTAGTGGTAGGGGACAATGAGCAGTTCTTC
TRBV7-2,TRBJ1-1,-,-,CASSDWTGNTEAFF,TGTGCCAGCAGCGACTGGACGGGGAACACTGAAGCTTTCTTT
TRBV6-1,TRBJ2-2,-,-,CASSEFGTGELFF,TGTGCCAGCAGTGAATTTGGGACCGGGGAGCTGTTTTTT
TRBV28,TRBJ2-1,-,-,CASSFGYRQATGEQFF,TGTGCCAGCAGTTTTGGTTACCGGCAGGCAACGGGTGAGCAGTTCTTC
TRBV5-1,TRBJ1-3,TRBD1,few,CASSPRTGSAGNTIYF,TGCGCCAGCAGCCCCCGGACAGGTTCTGCCGGAAACACCATATATTTT
TRBV9,TRBJ1-5,-,-,CASSSPGSPQHF,TGTGCCAGCAGCTCCCCGGGGTCCCCCCAGCATTTT